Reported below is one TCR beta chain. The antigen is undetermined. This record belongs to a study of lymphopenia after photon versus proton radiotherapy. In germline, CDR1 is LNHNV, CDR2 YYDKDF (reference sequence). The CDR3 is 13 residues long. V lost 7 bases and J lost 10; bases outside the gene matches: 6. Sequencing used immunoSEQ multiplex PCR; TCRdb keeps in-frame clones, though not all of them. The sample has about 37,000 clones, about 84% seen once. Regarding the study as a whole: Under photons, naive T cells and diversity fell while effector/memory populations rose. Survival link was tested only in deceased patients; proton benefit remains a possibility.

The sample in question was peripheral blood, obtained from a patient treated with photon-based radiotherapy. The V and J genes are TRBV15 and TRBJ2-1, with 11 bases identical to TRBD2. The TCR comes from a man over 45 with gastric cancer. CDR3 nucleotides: TGTGCCACCAAGACTAGCGGGATTGGGGAGCAGTTCTTC. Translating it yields CATKTSGIGEQFF.